Here is one T cell receptor beta chain with its context. The sample belongs to a study of blood T cell repertoires in COVID-19. As for the study in general: There were acute and convalescent COVID-19 samples, and they came from the United States, Italy and Spain. Nucleic acid was either cDNA or gDNA, and it came from T cells, B-cell-depleted T cells, or PBMCs.

As processed by the authors: Estimates of nucleated cell counts were drawn from the amplification of reference gene primers. Produced via immunoSEQ multiplex PCR; TCRdb's table is partial and in-frame only. V and J calls and clone size follow that table, whereas D and trimming were derived from the DNA. The table has some 97,000 clones, 88% seen once. Trimming shortened V by 4 bases and J by 0 bases, and 11 bases separated the two germline ends. The CDR3 length is 16 residues. Germline V gene lookup returns CDR1 KGHDR and CDR2 SFDVKD. The sample consisted of peripheral blood. This TCR derives from a woman aged 60-75 years with acute or convalescent COVID-19. This rearrangement joins TRBV24-1 to TRBJ2-2; D may be TRBD1 (5 bases). Here the CDR3 reads CATSDAQESNTGELFF. In nucleotides, the CDR3 is TGTGCCACCAGTGACGCACAGGAATCGAACACCGGGGAGCTGTTTTTT.